One and the same sample provided the 26 T cell receptor beta chains below, sequenced in a study of response to subunit inactivated influenza vaccine. MiXCR was run by TCRdb on the RT-PCR reads, yielding one entry per CDR3 protein. The table has under 750,000 distinct CDR3 sequences, 10% to 15% seen once. The material was PBMCs from blood, obtained on the day of vaccination. These TCRs come from a man aged 45-65 years who received an inactivated influenza vaccine.

This clonotype has a count of ten or more. The V and J genes are TRBV10-3 and TRBJ1-1; the D is unclear. Trimming removed 4 bases at V and 1 base at J, with 1 base between. Germline CDR1 reads ENHRY; CDR2 reads SYGVKD. This CDR3 has 11 amino acids. CDR3 protein: CAISGNTEAFF. CDR3 in DNA: TGTGCCATCAGTGGGAACACTGAAGCTTTCTTT.

The V and J genes are TRBV5-1 and TRBJ2-2; no clear D. This CDR3 contains 14 residues. V was clipped by 0 bases and J by 6 bases, with 9 bases between them. Germline CDR1 reads SGHRS; CDR2 reads YFSETQ. CDR3 loop: CASSLELSPGELFF. CDR3 sequence (DNA): TGCGCCAGCAGCTTGGAACTCTCTCCCGGGGAGCTGTTTTTT.

The chain couples TRBV6-2 or TRBV6-3 to TRBJ2-7, with 9 nucleotides matching TRBD2. The V and J ends lost 2 bases and 4 bases, in that order; junction bases with no gene match: 9. The CDR3 has 16 residues. Germline V gene lookup returns CDR1 MNHEY and CDR2 SVGEGT. CDR3 residues: CASSYGRRLAAYEQYF. The DNA for the CDR3 is TGTGCCAGCAGTTACGGTCGGAGACTAGCGGCGTACGAGCAGTACTTC.

This clonotype came up a few times. This rearrangement joins TRBV14 to TRBJ2-2, with 7 bases identical to TRBD1. CDR3 length: 15 residues. CDR1 SGHDN and CDR2 FVKESK come from the germline V gene. V gave up 5 bases and J gave up 4 bases; unmatched junction bases: 7. DNA of the CDR3: TGTGCCAGCAGCGACAGGGTAGTCTCCACCGGGGAGCTGTTTTTT. Translated, it gives CASSDRVVSTGELFF.

This clonotype was found many times. The V and J genes are TRBV12-3 or TRBV12-4 and TRBJ1-2; maybe TRBD1 (5 bases). V was shortened by 3 bases and J by 2 bases, with 10 bases between the two germline ends. This CDR3 spans 14 amino acids. The CDR3 bases are TGTGCCAGCAGTTTTTTGGGGGGAAACTATGGCTACACCTTC. It translates to CASSFLGGNYGYTF.

This clonotype was detected ten times or more. This CDR3 is CATTPTGGIGYTF. DNA for the CDR3: TGTGCCACCACCCCGACAGGGGGTATTGGCTACACCTTC. This chain connects TRBV12-3 or TRBV12-4 to TRBJ1-2, with 9 bases lining up with TRBD1. The length of the CDR3 is 13 residues. Losses at the gene ends were 10 bases for V and 7 bases for J; bases not matched to a gene: 10.

This clonotype turned up a few times. V usage is TRBV29-1 and J usage is TRBJ1-2; maybe TRBD1 (5 bases). Trimming cost V 1 base and J 1 base, with 16 bases left between them. Germline V gene sequence: CDR1 SQVTM, CDR2 ANQGSEA. The CDR3 contains 16 residues. Written as DNA, the CDR3 is TGCAGCGTTGAAGGAACCGGGACGAATAATAACTATGGCTACACCTTC. It codes for CSVEGTGTNNNYGYTF.

The chain has TRBV7-8 and TRBJ2-1, with TRBD1 matching 8 bases. J lost 3 bases, V lost 4 bases, and 8 bases had no gene match. This CDR3 has 16 residues. CDR1 is SGHVS, CDR2 FQNEAQ, per germline. The CDR3 is CASSWDGQGVYNEQFF. The CDR3 nucleotides read TGTGCCAGCAGCTGGGACGGACAGGGCGTCTACAATGAGCAGTTCTTC.

The sample holds a few counts of this clonotype. The CDR3 region has the DNA TGCGCCAGCAGCCCCGGGGCCGGGGGTGAAAAACTGTTTTTT. Translated: CASSPGAGGEKLFF. The chain couples TRBV5-1 to TRBJ1-4; TRBD1 is a possible D gene (5 bases). Germline loops: CDR1 SGHRS, CDR2 YFSETQ. This CDR3 is built from 14 residues. The V gene lost 4 bases and the J gene lost 7 bases, with 14 bases spanning the gap.

This clonotype has more than one count but fewer than ten. The gene calls are TRBV28 and TRBJ2-5, with 8 bases lining up with TRBD1. The CDR3 is 17 amino acids. Germline V CDR1 and CDR2: MDHEN, SYDVKM. V was clipped by 2 bases and J by 4 bases; unmatched bases: 12. CDR3: CASSLGFRTGTGETQYF. In nucleotides, the CDR3 is TGTGCCAGCAGTTTAGGTTTTCGGACAGGGACGGGAGAGACCCAGTACTTC.

The table lists this clonotype with many counts. This chain links TRBV7-9 with TRBJ2-1; 7 nucleotides align to TRBD2. The CDR3 has 15 residues. Germline V gives CDR1 SEHNR, CDR2 FQNEAQ (reference sequence). J lost 0 bases, V lost 5 bases, and 4 bases had no gene match. The CDR3 bases are TGTGCCAGCAGCCCGGGACTAAGCTCCTACAATGAGCAGTTCTTC. It translates to CASSPGLSSYNEQFF. Complete variable domain (other parts from reference TRBV7-9 and TRBJ2-1): DTGVSQNPRHKITKRGQNVTFRCDPISEHNRLYWYRQTLGQGPEFLTYFQNEAQLEKSRLLSDRFSAERPKGSFSTLEIQRTEQGDSAMYLCASSPGLSSYNEQFFGPGTRLTVL.

The chain joins TRBV4-3 to TRBJ1-3; 8 bases match TRBD1. Unmatched junction bases numbered 5, after V lost 1 base and J lost 0 bases. Germline assignment: CDR1 LGHNA and CDR2 YSLEER. This CDR3 region has 17 residues. CDR3 nucleotide sequence: TGCGCCAGCAGCCAAGCTTTCGGGACAGGCTCTGGAAACACCATATATTTT. Translated, it gives CASSQAFGTGSGNTIYF.

The table lists this clonotype with many counts. The chain uses TRBV12-3 or TRBV12-4 and TRBJ2-1, with a possible D match to TRBD1 (5 bases). The V end was cut by 5 bases, the J end by 9 bases, with 11 bases between. The CDR3 length is 12 residues. The CDR3 bases are TGTGCCAGCAGTCTCCTAAGGGGTGAGCAGTTCTTC. Translated: CASSLLRGEQFF.

The chain recombines TRBV6-1 with TRBJ1-2; D gene unclear. V was shortened by 6 bases and J by 4 bases, with 15 bases between the two germline ends. The CDR3 runs 14 residues. Germline lookup yields CDR1 MNHNS and CDR2 SASEGT. Here the CDR3 DNA reads TGTGCCAGCAGCCCGAGAGCCGGCACCTATGGCTACACCTTC. Translating gives CASSPRAGTYGYTF.

This clonotype has more than one count but fewer than ten. V usage is TRBV7-2 and J usage is TRBJ2-7; 8 nucleotides match TRBD2. The ends lost 0 bases at V and 5 bases at J; junction bases unmatched: 9. Germline CDR1 and CDR2: SGHTA and FQGNSA. The CDR3 length is 16 residues. CDR3 in DNA: TGTGCCAGCAGCTTAGCGCTCCTAGCGGGTACGAACGAGCAGTACTTC. The encoded protein is CASSLALLAGTNEQYF.

The chain recombines TRBV5-1 with TRBJ2-3, with D unresolved. The CDR3 extends over 14 amino acids. The germline V gene encodes CDR1 SGHRS and CDR2 YFSETQ. Trimming cost V 1 base and J 4 bases, with 10 bases left between them. The CDR3 protein is CASSLTPGPDTQYF. The CDR3 DNA reads as TGCGCCAGCAGCTTGACCCCGGGCCCAGATACGCAGTATTTT.

The CDR3 sequence is CASSFQVRDRTQYF. In nucleotides, the CDR3 is TGTGCCAGCAGCTTTCAGGTCCGGGACCGGACCCAGTACTTC. V usage is TRBV5-6 and J usage is TRBJ2-5, with D perhaps TRBD1 or TRBD2 (5 bases each). The CDR3 has 14 residues. Germline V lookup: CDR1 SGHDT, CDR2 YYEEEE. V gave up 2 bases and J gave up 7 bases, with 15 bases separating them. Together with reference TRBV5-6 and TRBJ2-5, the CDR3 gives the full variable domain: DAGVTQSPTHLIKTRGQQVTLRCSPKSGHDTVSWYQQALGQGPQFIFQYYEEEERQRGNFPDRFSGHQFPNYSSELNVNALLLGDSALYLCASSFQVRDRTQYFGPGTRLLVL.

This clonotype was observed once. The chain is built from TRBV7-9 and TRBJ2-7; possible D gene TRBD2, 5 bases. The CDR3 is made up of 16 amino acids. V lost 4 bases, J lost 5 bases, and 21 bases lay in between. CDR1 and CDR2 (germline): SEHNR, FQNEAQ (reference sequence). The CDR3 DNA is TGTGCCAGCAGCTCACCTAGAGGGCAGGTAGTCGACGAGCAGTACTTC. Protein sequence: CASSSPRGQVVDEQYF.

This clonotype appeared a few times. The V call is TRBV7-2, the J call TRBJ1-6; 9 bases match TRBD1. Germline CDR1 and CDR2: SGHTA and FQGNSA. CDR3 length equals 15 residues. Trimming cost V 1 base and J 7 bases; bases outside gene matches: 2. The CDR3 sequence: CASSLEQGANSPLHF. In DNA form, the CDR3 reads TGTGCCAGCAGCTTAGAACAGGGGGCCAATTCACCCCTCCACTTT.

A few counts support this clonotype. The chain recombines TRBV5-1 with TRBJ2-5; TRBD1 might be the D (5 bases). The CDR3 consists of 13 residues. Germline V CDR1 and CDR2: SGHRS, YFSETQ. V was pared by 2 bases and J by 5 bases, with 10 bases between. The CDR3 bases are TGCGCCAGCAGCTTCAGGGTAGGGGAGACCCAGTACTTC. Translating gives CASSFRVGETQYF.

V and J are TRBV10-3 and TRBJ2-5; D may be TRBD1 or TRBD2 (5 bases each). V lost 1 base to trimming and J lost 5 bases, with 14 bases between them. Germline CDR1 ENHRY, CDR2 SYGVKD. CDR3 size: 15 residues. CDR3 bases: TGTGCCATCAGTGAGTGGGGGTCAGGAACGGAGACCCAGTACTTC. Translated, it gives CAISEWGSGTETQYF.

The chain employs TRBV10-2 and TRBJ2-3; TRBD2 matches at 9 bases. Germline assignment: CDR1 WSHSY and CDR2 SAAADI. J was trimmed by 2 bases and V by 6 bases; bases with no gene match: 15. CDR3 length equals 18 residues. The CDR3 coding sequence is TGCGCCAGCAGGGGAGGGTCTAGCGGGGCTCCTTTCACAGATACGCAGTATTTT. The encoded protein is CASRGGSSGAPFTDTQYF.

This clonotype has just a few counts. The V and J genes are TRBV6-2 or TRBV6-3 and TRBJ2-1; 13 positions agree with TRBD2. V was clipped by 6 bases and J by 9 bases; unmatched bases: 8. CDR3 length: 15 amino acids. Germline CDR1 reads MNHEY; CDR2 reads SVGEGT. CDR3 DNA: TGTGCCAGCAGCAGTACTAGCGGGAGGGTTGGTGAGCAGTTCTTC. Translated: CASSSTSGRVGEQFF.

This clonotype was picked up a small number of times. The chain employs TRBV11-2 and TRBJ2-7, with 12 bases fitting TRBD2. The V gene's germline CDR1 is SGHAT and CDR2 FQNNGV. This CDR3 region has 14 residues. V shed 10 bases, J shed 6 bases, and the junction held 10 bases outside the gene matches. The CDR3 sequence is CATTPLAGGGEQYF. In DNA form, the CDR3 reads TGTGCCACTACCCCGCTAGCGGGGGGGGGCGAGCAGTACTTC.

This rearrangement joins TRBV12-3 or TRBV12-4 to TRBJ2-3; 9 bases map to TRBD2. CDR3 length equals 14 residues. V lost 8 bases and J lost 4; bases outside the gene matches: 7. The CDR3 region has the DNA TGTGCCAGCCGAAGCGGGGGGCATCCAGATACGCAGTATTTT. As protein: CASRSGGHPDTQYF.

The chain carries TRBV6-1 and TRBJ2-2; a weak D match, TRBD1 (5 bases). From germline, CDR1 is MNHNS and CDR2 SASEGT. The CDR3 is made up of 14 amino acids. The V end lost 2 bases, the J end lost 4 bases, and 8 bases lay between the germline ends. DNA of the CDR3: TGTGCCAGCAGTGAACAGGGTGGCACCGGGGAGCTGTTTTTT. It yields the protein CASSEQGGTGELFF.